This entry lists 5 T cell receptor beta chains sequenced from one sample in a study of blood T cell repertoires in COVID-19. Sequencing was performed with immunoSEQ multiplex PCR; in TCRdb, only in-frame clones are kept and a portion is missing. The sample records around 440,000 clones, 88% being singletons. The specimen was peripheral blood. Receptors were obtained from a woman in her forties or fifties with COVID-19, enrolled during active disease.

CDR3 DNA: TGTGCCACCAGTGGGGTCCTCGGGGAGCACACAGATACGCAGTATTTT. Translating it yields CATSGVLGEHTDTQYF. V gene TRBV24-1 combines with J gene TRBJ2-3; tentative D call: TRBD2 (5 bases). The CDR3 loop spans 16 amino acids. Germline V gene lookup returns CDR1 KGHDR and CDR2 SFDVKD. V lost 5 bases and J lost 2, with 16 bases in between.

The chain has TRBV4-1 and TRBJ1-3, with 7 bases fitting TRBD1. The V gene's germline CDR1 is MGHRA and CDR2 YSYEKL. The CDR3 has 14 residues. Trimming removed 4 bases from V and 5 bases from J; junction bases left unmatched: 5. DNA for the CDR3: TGCGCCAGCAGCCTCCGGGACAGCCGAAACACCATATATTTT. Its translation: CASSLRDSRNTIYF.

V gene TRBV6-5 combines with J gene TRBJ2-1; D not resolved. Germline V gene lookup returns CDR1 MNHEY and CDR2 SVGAGI. This CDR3 spans 12 amino acids. V lost 6 bases and J lost 6, with 9 bases in between. The CDR3: CASSRTVNEQFF. In nucleotides, the CDR3 is TGTGCCAGCAGCCGTACGGTCAATGAGCAGTTCTTC.

The table lists this clone with a count of one. The chain combines TRBV10-2 with TRBJ2-1; TRBD1 is a possible D gene (5 bases). The CDR3 has 15 residues. CDR1 is WSHSY and CDR2 is SAAADI in the germline V gene. V lost 0 bases to trimming and J lost 3 bases, with 9 bases between them. CDR3 nucleotide sequence: TGCGCCAGCAGTGAGTCACTGGACATCTACAATGAGCAGTTCTTC. Protein product: CASSESLDIYNEQFF.

This chain links TRBV2 with TRBJ2-1; 8 nucleotides align to TRBD1. The CDR3 is 14 amino acids. From germline, CDR1 is SNHLY and CDR2 FYNNEI. The V segment lost 8 bases and the J segment 1 base; nucleotides outside the gene matches: 4. The CDR3 nucleotides are TGTGCCAGCGCAGGGGGCGGGTCCTACAATGAGCAGTTCTTC. It translates to CASAGGGSYNEQFF.